This section outlines one T cell receptor beta chain sequence together with its context. Sequencing used immunoSEQ multiplex PCR; TCRdb keeps in-frame clones, though not all of them. The profile shows about 50,000 clones, approximately 94% of them singletons. Germline CDR1 LGHNT, CDR2 FRNRAP. The CDR3 covers 15 residues. Unmatched junction bases numbered 9, after V lost 6 bases and J lost 6 bases. This sample stems from a study of T cell changes during pregnancy in multiple sclerosis. This sequence joins TRBV12-5 and TRBJ2-1, with 9 nucleotides matching TRBD1. The sequence was collected from a female donor with multiple sclerosis, enrolled in a pregnancy study. Sample: CD8+ T cells from peripheral blood mononuclear cells, taken in the first trimester of pregnancy. The CDR3 sequence: CASGLPGQGINEQFF. The CDR3 DNA reads TGTGCTAGTGGCCTACCGGGACAGGGAATCAATGAGCAGTTCTTC.